The 29 T cell receptor beta chains given below trace back to one sample, sequenced in a study of T cells in Graves' hyperthyroidism and ophthalmopathy. Amplified TCR beta CDR3 regions came from RNA transcripts. Primed by the HTBI set, a first-round RT-PCR was run on the TCR CDR3. TCRdb ran MiXCR on the multiplex PCR reads and lists one entry per CDR3 protein. The data hold a few hundred thousand distinct CDR3 sequences, with around a sixth observed a single time. The sequencing input was blood. The receptors were gathered from a woman aged 25 to 45 with Graves' hyperthyroidism.

This clonotype was counted once. The CDR3 DNA reads TGTGCCAGCAGCCCACGGGACAGCTTCCCCAACTATGGCTACACCTTC. It is translated as CASSPRDSFPNYGYTF. The chain is built from TRBV7-9 and TRBJ1-2, with TRBD1 matching 7 bases. CDR3 size: 16 residues. With 5 bases clipped from V and 2 bases from J, the junction kept 11 bases outside the gene matches. CDR1 SEHNR and CDR2 FQNEAQ come from the germline V gene (reference sequence).

This clonotype was found a few times. The chain employs TRBV5-1 and TRBJ1-1; no reliable D call. CDR1 is SGHRS and CDR2 is YFSETQ in the germline V gene. Trimming removed 0 bases from V and 7 bases from J, with 13 bases in between. This CDR3 has 14 amino acids. The CDR3: CASSLGSGSDEAFF. The CDR3 region has the DNA TGCGCCAGCAGCTTGGGTTCTGGGAGTGATGAAGCTTTCTTT.

This clonotype came up a few times. The chain uses TRBV25-1 and TRBJ2-1; a weak D match, TRBD2 (5 bases). The V gene's germline CDR1 is MGHDK and CDR2 SYGVNS. This CDR3 spans 12 amino acids. V was cut by 8 bases and J by 12 bases, with 17 bases left in between. CDR3: CASSERSHRQFF. CDR3 sequence (DNA): TGTGCCAGCTCCGAGCGGAGTCATAGGCAGTTCTTC.

On this clonotype itself: The junction departs from germline at one end; a sequencing error may be responsible. The chain links TRBV5-6 to TRBJ2-1, with D hard to call. Germline V gives CDR1 SGHDT, CDR2 YYEEEE. There are 12 residues in the CDR3. The chain's CDR3 is CTSSWQSNEQFF. The CDR3 DNA is TGTACCAGCAGCTGGCAGAGCAATGAGCAGTTCTTC.

This clonotype was seen more than once but under ten times. The chain is built from TRBV6-1 and TRBJ1-3, with D perhaps matching TRBD1 (5 bases). Trimming removed 10 bases at V and 0 bases at J, with 22 bases between. Germline V CDR1 and CDR2: MNHNS, SASEGT. This CDR3 spans 17 amino acids. CDR3 sequence reads: CATRKGSLPGSGNTIYF. The CDR3 region has the DNA TGTGCCACCCGCAAGGGGTCTCTCCCGGGCTCTGGAAACACCATATATTTT.

This clonotype was seen only a few times. The chain is built from TRBV19 and TRBJ2-5; perhaps TRBD2 as D (6 bases). This CDR3 region has 15 residues. Germline assignment: CDR1 LNHDA and CDR2 SQIVND (reference sequence). V gave up 5 bases and J gave up 0 bases, with 13 bases separating them. As DNA, the CDR3 is TGTGCCAGTAGTCCCTGGCGGGGTTACCAAGAGACCCAGTACTTC. It translates to CASSPWRGYQETQYF.

This clonotype showed up just a few times. For the CDR3, the DNA is TGCAGTGCTAGCCAACAGGGAAACGAGCAGTACTTC. This codes for CSASQQGNEQYF. The chain carries TRBV20-1 and TRBJ2-7; D perhaps matches TRBD1 (6 bases). CDR1 and CDR2 (germline): DFQATT, SNEGSKA (reference sequence). This CDR3 contains 12 residues. V was clipped by 3 bases and J by 5 bases, with 11 bases between them.

Comments on this clonotype: This may be a read error: a much more frequent sequence differs by one nucleotide. This sequence joins TRBV28 and TRBJ2-3; 8 bases are a match to TRBD2. Per germline, CDR1 MDHEN and CDR2 SYDVKM. This CDR3 contains 14 residues. The CDR3 coding sequence is TGTGCCAGCACGGCGGGAGGTAGCACAGGTACGCAGTATTTT. This sequence encodes CASTAGGSTGTQYF.

This clonotype was picked up many times. This chain links TRBV5-1 with TRBJ2-2; D possibly corresponds to TRBD1 (7 bases). Germline V gene lookup returns CDR1 SGHRS and CDR2 YFSETQ. V lost 5 bases, J lost 5 bases, and 13 bases lay in between. CDR3 length: 14 amino acids. CDR3 coding DNA: TGCGCCAGCAGTAGACAGGGAGGAACCGGGGAGCTGTTTTTT. Its protein product is CASSRQGGTGELFF.

In this sample, this clonotype turned up many times. This chain links TRBV12-3 or TRBV12-4 with TRBJ1-6; TRBD1 matches 8 bases. J gave up 9 bases and V 1 base, and 5 bases lay outside the gene matches. CDR3 size: 15 residues. The CDR3 loop is CASSLEGQASSPLHF. CDR3 in DNA: TGTGCCAGCAGTTTAGAGGGACAGGCCTCTTCACCCCTCCACTTT.

This clonotype was observed a handful of times. The V and J genes are TRBV5-1 and TRBJ1-1, with a weak D call TRBD1 (6 bases). The CDR3 runs 14 residues. CDR1 SGHRS and CDR2 YFSETQ come from the germline V gene. Trimming cost V 6 bases and J 5 bases, with 17 bases left between them. The CDR3 protein is CASTLGGRVTEAFF. CDR3 in DNA: TGCGCCAGCACCCTCGGGGGGCGCGTGACTGAAGCTTTCTTT.

This clonotype was recorded a few times. An end of the junction does not agree with germline; a read error may underlie this. CDR3 protein: CSVEDRAGGNYGHTF. CDR3 bases: TGCAGCGTTGAAGATCGGGCGGGGGGGAACTATGGCCACACCTTC. The rearrangement uses TRBV29-1 and TRBJ1-2; tentatively, D is TRBD1 (5 bases). This CDR3 region has 15 residues. Germline assignment: CDR1 SQVTM and CDR2 ANQGSEA.

V usage is TRBV4-1 and J usage is TRBJ2-7; 7 nucleotides line up with TRBD2. The J segment lost 2 bases and the V segment lost 2 bases, leaving 12 bases of the junction unmatched. The germline CDR1 and CDR2 sequences are MGHRA and YSYEKL. The CDR3 is 17 amino acids. The CDR3 nucleotides read TGCGCCAGCAGCCAACGCACCCAATCGGGACTACCCTACGAGCAGTACTTC. Translating it yields CASSQRTQSGLPYEQYF.

This clonotype showed up many times. This chain connects TRBV5-6 to TRBJ2-7; D possibly corresponds to TRBD2 (6 bases). Per germline, CDR1 SGHDT and CDR2 YYEEEE. The ends were cut back, 4 bases at V and 2 bases at J, with 22 bases in the middle. This CDR3 has 17 amino acids. CDR3 bases: TGTGCCAGCAGCCCTACCCCGGTGGGACTTATAACCTACGAGCAGTACTTC. Translated, it gives CASSPTPVGLITYEQYF.

V and J are TRBV7-9 and TRBJ2-7; TRBD1 matches at 10 bases. The V gene's germline CDR1 is SEHNR and CDR2 FQNEAQ (reference sequence). The V segment lost 4 bases and the J segment 3 bases; nucleotides outside the gene matches: 6. The CDR3 is made up of 15 amino acids. The CDR3 coding sequence is TGTGCCAGCAGCTCCCGGGACAGGGGTTTCTACGAGCAGTACTTC. Amino acid sequence: CASSSRDRGFYEQYF.

This clonotype was observed many times. V is TRBV12-3 or TRBV12-4 and J is TRBJ1-5; D is unclear. There are 17 residues in the CDR3. V was cut by 1 base and J by 10 bases, with 23 bases left in between. CDR3 sequence reads: CASSLGSTPTGQSPQHF. Written as DNA, the CDR3 is TGTGCCAGCAGTTTAGGTAGTACCCCAACGGGCCAAAGTCCCCAGCATTTT.

In its sample, this clonotype was seen many times. The rearrangement joins TRBV5-5 to TRBJ2-7, with D hard to call. The CDR3 totals 12 residues. Germline CDR1 and CDR2: SGHKS and YYEKEE (reference sequence). V shed 5 bases and J shed 2 bases, with 8 bases lying between them. The CDR3 spells CASRTGPYEQYF. In DNA, the CDR3 is TGTGCCAGCAGAACGGGCCCCTACGAGCAGTACTTC.

The chain joins TRBV15 to TRBJ2-5; 9 nucleotides agree with TRBD1. Per the germline V gene, CDR1 is LNHNV and CDR2 is YYDKDF (reference sequence). J was trimmed by 4 bases and V by 4 bases; bases with no gene match: 7. The CDR3 loop spans 15 amino acids. CDR3 nucleotide sequence: TGTGCCACCAGCATGGGGACAGGGACCGGAGAGACCCAGTACTTC. This encodes CATSMGTGTGETQYF.

The chain carries TRBV12-3 or TRBV12-4 and TRBJ1-5; D gene uncertain. There are 16 residues in the CDR3. The ends were cut back, 5 bases at V and 3 bases at J, with 17 bases in the middle. The CDR3 nucleotides are TGTGCCAGCAGTGGCTCGGTGTTGGCCGACAATCAGCCCCAGCATTTT. Translating gives CASSGSVLADNQPQHF.

This clonotype was seen at least ten times. V is TRBV27 and J is TRBJ1-1; D not resolved. Germline CDR1 is MNHEY and CDR2 is SMNVEV (reference sequence). The CDR3 consists of 12 residues. The V end lost 4 bases, the J end lost 1 base, and 4 bases lay between the germline ends. The CDR3 DNA follows: TGTGCCAGCAGTTCCTCGAACACTGAAGCTTTCTTT. It encodes CASSSSNTEAFF.

This clonotype has at least ten counts. The V call is TRBV29-1, the J call TRBJ2-7; D is possibly TRBD1 (6 bases). V was trimmed by 4 bases and J by 3 bases, leaving 13 bases between them. The germline V gene has CDR1 SQVTM and CDR2 ANQGSEA. The CDR3 is made up of 13 amino acids. DNA for the CDR3: TGCAGCGTTGCCCCGACAGGCATCTACGAGCAGTACTTC. Translation: CSVAPTGIYEQYF.

This clonotype was seen ten or more times. CDR3 sequence: CASSLGAQGKETQYF. CDR3 DNA: TGTGCCAGCAGCTTAGGGGCACAGGGGAAAGAGACCCAGTACTTC. The chain employs TRBV11-2 and TRBJ2-5, with 7 bases that match TRBD1. The CDR3 length is 15 residues. Germline V gene sequence: CDR1 SGHAT, CDR2 FQNNGV. V lost 1 base, J lost 3 bases, and 5 bases stayed unmatched.

This chain links TRBV6-2 or TRBV6-3 with TRBJ2-3, with D tentatively TRBD1 or TRBD2 (5 bases each). Deletions cut 6 bases from V and 0 bases from J, with 10 bases between. Germline V gene data show CDR1 as MNHEY and CDR2 as SVGEGT. The CDR3 is made up of 14 amino acids. CDR3 amino acids: CASRHRDSTDTQYF. The CDR3 DNA reads as TGTGCCAGCAGACACCGGGACAGCACAGATACGCAGTATTTT.

This chain uses TRBV6-1 with TRBJ2-7; perhaps TRBD1 as D (5 bases). The CDR3 runs to 14 residues. Germline V lookup: CDR1 MNHNS, CDR2 SASEGT. V was cut by 5 bases and J by 3 bases, with 14 bases left in between. In nucleotides, the CDR3 is TGTGCCAGCAGTCGACAGCCGACGTACTACGAGCAGTACTTC. It is translated as CASSRQPTYYEQYF.

In its sample, this clonotype was seen many times. This chain links TRBV20-1 with TRBJ2-7; 13 bases line up with TRBD2. Losses at the gene ends were 3 bases for V and 1 base for J; bases not matched to a gene: 6. This CDR3 contains 16 residues. CDR1 is DFQATT, CDR2 SNEGSKA, per germline (reference sequence). This chain's CDR3 is CSASMRTSGSSYEQYF. The CDR3 region has the DNA TGCAGTGCTAGTATGAGGACTAGCGGGAGTTCCTACGAGCAGTACTTC.

This clonotype came up many times. The DNA of the CDR3 is TGCAGTGCTAGTAGGGGCAATGAGCAGTTCTTC. It codes for CSASRGNEQFF. The V and J genes are TRBV20-1 and TRBJ2-1, with D maybe TRBD1 (5 bases). V shed 3 bases and J shed 6 bases, with 6 bases lying between them. Germline V gives CDR1 DFQATT, CDR2 SNEGSKA (reference sequence). The CDR3 covers 11 residues.

In this sample, this clonotype turned up many times. The V gene is TRBV3-1, the J gene TRBJ2-2; no reliable D call. The CDR3 length is 14 residues. V was cut by 0 bases and J by 5 bases, with 7 bases left in between. The germline V gene encodes CDR1 LGHDT and CDR2 YNNKEL (reference sequence). The CDR3 DNA follows: TGTGCCAGCAGCCAAGACCCGGTTACCGGGGAGCTGTTTTTT. Translation gives CASSQDPVTGELFF.

This clonotype was recorded many times. This chain uses TRBV6-1 with TRBJ2-1, with 7 bases that match TRBD2. This CDR3 has 16 amino acids. From germline, CDR1 is MNHNS and CDR2 SASEGT. Trimming at V came to 5 bases and at J to 4 bases, leaving 11 bases not matched to a gene. The CDR3 DNA follows: TGTGCCAGCAGTTCCCCGCAGCGGGACCCATACAATGAGCAGTTCTTC. Protein: CASSSPQRDPYNEQFF.

This clonotype has a count of ten or more. The chain joins TRBV2 to TRBJ2-3, with D hard to call. V was trimmed by 3 bases and J by 7 bases, leaving 14 bases between them. The germline V gene encodes CDR1 SNHLY and CDR2 FYNNEI. The CDR3 is 14 residues long. For the CDR3, the DNA is TGTGCCAGCAGTGATTCCACAGTCCGGAATACGCAGTATTTT. Protein product: CASSDSTVRNTQYF.